This record covers a single T cell receptor (beta chain). Libraries were prepared by immunoSEQ multiplex PCR; TCRdb keeps only in-frame clonotypes and omits some of them. The sample lists fewer than 200,000 clones, 96% occurring once. The CDR3 has 16 residues. CDR1 is SGHRS and CDR2 is YFSETQ in the germline V gene. V lost 4 bases to trimming and J lost 2 bases, with 16 bases between them. The data belong to a study of cytomegalovirus exposure and HLA in healthy donors. This receptor was identified in a woman younger than 35 in good health and CMV-seronegative. Sample: PBMCs. The chain couples TRBV5-1 to TRBJ2-1; weak D call: TRBD1 (6 bases). The CDR3 coding sequence is TGCGCCAGCAGCAGGACCGGGACAAACACCTACAATGAGCAGTTCTTC. The encoded protein is CASSRTGTNTYNEQFF.